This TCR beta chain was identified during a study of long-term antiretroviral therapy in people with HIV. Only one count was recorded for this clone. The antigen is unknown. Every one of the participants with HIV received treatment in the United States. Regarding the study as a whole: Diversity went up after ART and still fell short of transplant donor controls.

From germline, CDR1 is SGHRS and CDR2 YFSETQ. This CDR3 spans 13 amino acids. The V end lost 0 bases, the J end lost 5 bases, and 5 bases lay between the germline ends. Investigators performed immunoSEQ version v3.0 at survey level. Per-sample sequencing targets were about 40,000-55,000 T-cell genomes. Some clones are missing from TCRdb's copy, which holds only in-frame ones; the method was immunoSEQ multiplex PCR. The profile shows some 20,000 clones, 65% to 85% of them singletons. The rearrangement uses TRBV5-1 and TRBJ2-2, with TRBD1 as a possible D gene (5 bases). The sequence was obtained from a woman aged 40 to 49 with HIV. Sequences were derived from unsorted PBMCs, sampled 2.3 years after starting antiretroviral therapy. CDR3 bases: TGCGCCAGCAGCTTGGGGACAACCGGGGAGCTGTTTTTT. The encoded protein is CASSLGTTGELFF.